This T cell receptor (beta chain) is drawn from a study of cytomegalovirus exposure and HLA in healthy donors. Study information: As released early, the data held roughly 85 million unique TCRs from HLA-typed donors.

When sampled, the donors appeared nominally healthy, though they likely had unrecorded immune exposures. PCR involved 60 Vbeta and 13 Jbeta primers. Profiled with immunoSEQ multiplex PCR; TCRdb holds only in-frame clones, not every one. The repertoire holds 85,000 to 95,000 clones, with approximately 74% as singletons. As regards this clone: Its antigen is unidentified.

The ends were cut back, 2 bases at V and 2 bases at J, with 4 bases in the middle. This CDR3 contains 11 residues. Germline CDR1 is GTSNPN and CDR2 is SVGIG (reference sequence). Overall study results and limits: Researchers reported in a later analysis that a missense DCLRE1C variant was tied to TCR beta V- and J-gene trimming.

Material: PBMCs. This chain connects TRBV30 to TRBJ2-7, with D uncertain. The sequence came from a man aged 25-45 years in good health and CMV-seropositive. The CDR3 coding sequence is TGTGCCTGGAGTCGAGCCTACGAGCAGTACTTC. Translating gives CAWSRAYEQYF.